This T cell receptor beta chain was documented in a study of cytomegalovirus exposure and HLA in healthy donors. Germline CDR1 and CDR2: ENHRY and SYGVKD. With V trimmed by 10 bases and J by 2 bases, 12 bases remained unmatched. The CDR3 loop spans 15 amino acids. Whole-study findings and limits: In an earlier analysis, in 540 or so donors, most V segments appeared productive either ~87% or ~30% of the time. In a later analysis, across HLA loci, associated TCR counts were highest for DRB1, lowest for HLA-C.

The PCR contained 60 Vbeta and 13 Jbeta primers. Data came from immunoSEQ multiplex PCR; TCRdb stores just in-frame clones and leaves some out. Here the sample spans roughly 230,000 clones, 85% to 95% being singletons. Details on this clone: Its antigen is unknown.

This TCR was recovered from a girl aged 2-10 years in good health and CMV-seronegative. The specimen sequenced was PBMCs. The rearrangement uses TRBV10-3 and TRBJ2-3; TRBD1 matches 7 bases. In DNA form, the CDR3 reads TGTGCCACCGAGGACCGGGACAGCTACACAGATACGCAGTATTTT. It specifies CATEDRDSYTDTQYF.